The 11 T cell receptor beta chains below were found in one sample sequenced in a study of human T cells and chemical hapten exposure. Time point in this sample: patch test 1, 2 weeks after DPC sensitization. Specified treatment: therapeutic diphenylcyclopropenone sensitization with weekly scalp DPC. A single record per CDR3 protein comes from TCRdb applying MiXCR to the RACE reads. The sample lists about 120,000 distinct CDR3 sequences; about 13% were seen once. Sequenced here: whole blood, sampled in connection with sensitization to the hapten diphenylcyclopropenone (DPC). The origin of the receptors is a man between 18 and 29 years old with alopecia areata. Some clones in this sample may be carry-over from other donors' samples.

The J gene is TRBJ2-1, the V gene TRBV7-9; 8 bases align to TRBD2. The germline gives CDR1 SEHNR, CDR2 FQNEAQ (reference sequence). V was clipped by 9 bases and J by 10 bases; unmatched bases: 8. The CDR3 length is 12 residues. The CDR3 nucleotides are TGTGCCAGTCGGGCGGGGGGCCCCGAGCAGTTCTTC. It encodes CASRAGGPEQFF.

The chain recombines TRBV4-3 with TRBJ1-1; 7 positions match TRBD1. The CDR3 loop spans 16 amino acids. The J segment lost 2 bases and the V segment lost 0 bases, leaving 6 bases of the junction unmatched. Germline-derived CDR1 and CDR2 are LGHNA and YSLEER. The DNA of the CDR3 is TGCGCCAGCAGCCAAGATCGGAGGGGGCAAAACACTGAAGCTTTCTTT. The encoded protein is CASSQDRRGQNTEAFF.

Remarks on this clonotype: This may stem from a read error, because a much larger clone lies one nucleotide away. V usage is TRBV6-5 and J usage is TRBJ2-3; D possibly corresponds to TRBD2 (6 bases). The germline V gene encodes CDR1 MNHEY and CDR2 SVGAGI. V gave up 3 bases and J gave up 2 bases, with 15 bases separating them. There are 16 residues in the CDR3. The CDR3: CASSYSEGLDTDTQYF. The CDR3 DNA follows: TGTGCCAGCAGTTATTCGGAGGGACTGGACACAGATACGCAGTATTTT.

This clonotype has more than one count but fewer than ten. V gene TRBV7-9 combines with J gene TRBJ1-1; tentative D call: TRBD1 (5 bases). Trimming took 0 bases from V and 0 from J, leaving 14 bases between them. From germline, CDR1 is SEHNR and CDR2 FQNEAQ (reference sequence). The CDR3 has 17 residues. CDR3 region: CASSLAGTEPMNTEAFF. CDR3 coding DNA: TGTGCCAGCAGCTTAGCCGGGACGGAGCCGATGAACACTGAAGCTTTCTTT.

The V call is TRBV3-1, the J call TRBJ2-2; D not certain. The CDR3 extends over 12 amino acids. CDR1 and CDR2 from the germline V gene are LGHDT and YNNKEL (reference sequence). V was clipped by 9 bases and J by 6 bases, with 11 bases between them. CDR3 bases: TGTGCCAGTCTCGAGATCCCCGGGGAGCTGTTTTTT. It specifies CASLEIPGELFF.

The CDR3 DNA reads TGTGCCGCCATTTGTATTTCGTCCCCCTACGAGCAGTACGTC. This gives the protein CAAICISSPYEQYV. The chain carries TRBV24-1 and TRBJ2-7; D uncertain. Trimming stripped 12 bases from V and 2 bases from J, with 19 bases between. There are 14 residues in the CDR3. The germline CDR1 and CDR2 sequences are KGHDR and SFDVKD.

This chain links TRBV6-2 or TRBV6-3 with TRBJ2-1; no definite D call. This CDR3 comprises 14 residues. V dropped 6 bases and J dropped 6 bases, with 15 bases sitting between them. From germline, CDR1 is MNHEY and CDR2 SVGEGT. The CDR3 region is CASSTVPSLNEQFF. The CDR3 nucleotides read TGTGCCAGCAGCACCGTTCCAAGCCTCAATGAGCAGTTCTTC.

This rearrangement joins TRBV10-3 to TRBJ1-5, with 9 bases aligning to TRBD1. CDR3 length equals 13 residues. Trimming removed 6 bases from V and 9 bases from J; junction bases left unmatched: 6. Germline CDR1 reads ENHRY; CDR2 reads SYGVKD. CDR3 nucleotide sequence: TGTGCCATCAGCCATGGGACAGGGCCGCCCCAGCATTTT. This sequence encodes CAISHGTGPPQHF.

V is TRBV4-2 and J is TRBJ2-3; maybe TRBD2 (7 bases). The CDR3 is made up of 16 amino acids. The germline V and J ends were trimmed by 0 bases and 0 bases, with 10 bases remaining between them. Germline values: CDR1 LGHNA, CDR2 YNFKEQ. The CDR3 here is CASSQERGPSTDTQYF. The CDR3 DNA follows: TGTGCCAGCAGCCAAGAGCGGGGGCCTAGCACAGATACGCAGTATTTT.

CDR3 in DNA: TGTGCTATCGGGACAACGACGGGCAATCAGCCCCAGCATTTT. Amino acid sequence: CAIGTTTGNQPQHF. The chain uses TRBV12-5 and TRBJ1-5; possible D gene TRBD1, 6 bases. Germline loops: CDR1 LGHNT, CDR2 FRNRAP. CDR3 length: 14 amino acids. V shed 10 bases and J shed 2 bases, with 15 bases lying between them.

There are a few counts of this clonotype. This chain joins TRBV24-1 and TRBJ2-7; D possibly corresponds to TRBD1 (5 bases). CDR1 and CDR2 (germline): KGHDR, SFDVKD. V dropped 3 bases and J dropped 1 base, with 12 bases sitting between them. This CDR3 has 15 amino acids. CDR3 in DNA: TGTGCCACCAGTGATACTGGTGACAGATCCTACGAGCAGTACTTC. Its translation is CATSDTGDRSYEQYF.